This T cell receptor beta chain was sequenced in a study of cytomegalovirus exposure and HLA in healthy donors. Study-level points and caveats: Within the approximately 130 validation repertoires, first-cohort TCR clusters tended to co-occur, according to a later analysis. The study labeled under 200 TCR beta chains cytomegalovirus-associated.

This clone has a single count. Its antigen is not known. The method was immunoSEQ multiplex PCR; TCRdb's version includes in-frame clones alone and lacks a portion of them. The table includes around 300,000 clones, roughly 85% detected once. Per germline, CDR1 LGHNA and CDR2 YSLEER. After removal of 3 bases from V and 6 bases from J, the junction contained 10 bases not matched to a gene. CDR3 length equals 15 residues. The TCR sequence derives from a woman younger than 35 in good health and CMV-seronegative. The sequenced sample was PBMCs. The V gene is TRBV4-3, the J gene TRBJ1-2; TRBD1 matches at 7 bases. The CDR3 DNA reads TGCGCCAGCAGCCAGGGACAGTCGGGCCTGAATGGCTACACCTTC. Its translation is CASSQGQSGLNGYTF.